One and the same sample provided the 8 T cell receptor beta chains below, sequenced in a study of graft-versus-host responses after intestinal transplantation. Profiling relied on immunoSEQ multiplex PCR, and the TCRdb table lists in-frame clones only, not all of them. The table lists about 81,000 clones, 91% of them singletons. These receptors have no identified antigens. This sample comprised unstimulated CD4+ T cells sorted from spleen or lymph node cells, obtained before transplant. These receptors all come from a human donor who was the organ donor for an intestinal transplant.

The genes are TRBV30 and TRBJ2-3, with TRBD2 as a possible D gene (5 bases). Germline V lookup: CDR1 GTSNPN, CDR2 SVGIG (reference sequence). The CDR3 extends over 12 amino acids. V was trimmed by 7 bases and J by 1 base, leaving 9 bases between them. CDR3 loop: CALTRRTDTQYF. CDR3 DNA: TGTGCCTTAACTAGACGCACAGATACGCAGTATTTT.

The gene calls are TRBV27 and TRBJ2-5; 7 positions match TRBD2. V was pared by 5 bases and J by 9 bases, with 12 bases of the junction left unmatched. The CDR3 contains 14 residues. Looked up from germline, CDR1 is MNHEY and CDR2 is SMNVEV (reference sequence). CDR3 nucleotide sequence: TGTGCCAGCAGTCGGTCCGGGACTAAAAATGCCCAGTACTTC. As protein: CASSRSGTKNAQYF.

The chain links TRBV5-4 to TRBJ2-7; D is undetermined. This CDR3 spans 15 amino acids. Trimming cost V 4 bases and J 1 base, with 15 bases left between them. Per germline, CDR1 SGHNT and CDR2 YYREEE (reference sequence). This CDR3 is CASSGFGERSYEQYF. CDR3 nucleotide sequence: TGTGCCAGCAGCGGGTTCGGTGAGAGGTCCTACGAGCAGTACTTC.

The J gene is TRBJ2-3, the V gene TRBV9, with 10 bases identical to TRBD2. The CDR3 runs 16 residues. Looked up from germline, CDR1 is SGDLS and CDR2 is YYNGEE. V shed 0 bases, J shed 2 bases, and the junction held 3 bases outside the gene matches. CDR3 coding DNA: TGTGCCAGCAGCGTAGGGCTAGCGGGAGCCACAGATACGCAGTATTTT. Translation: CASSVGLAGATDTQYF.

In nucleotides, the CDR3 is TGTGCCAGCAGCCCGGGACAGGTCTATGGCTACACCTTC. The encoded protein is CASSPGQVYGYTF. The rearrangement uses TRBV6-5 and TRBJ1-2, with 8 bases identical to TRBD1. Germline trimming cut 6 bases from V and 4 bases from J; bases unmatched to any gene: 4. This CDR3 is 13 amino acids long. Germline V lookup: CDR1 MNHEY, CDR2 SVGAGI.

The V gene is TRBV7-6, the J gene TRBJ2-5; D is undetermined. V gave up 5 bases and J gave up 5 bases, with 9 bases separating them. This CDR3 has 12 amino acids. From germline, CDR1 is SGHVS and CDR2 FNYEAQ. In DNA form, the CDR3 reads TGTGCCAGCAGCCCACTCGGGGAGACCCAGTACTTC. This codes for CASSPLGETQYF.

The CDR3 nucleotides read TGTGCCAGCATTTCCCCCACTTTTGCGGAGACCCAGTACTTC. Translating gives CASISPTFAETQYF. The chain has TRBV28 and TRBJ2-5; D not resolved. Looked up from germline, CDR1 is MDHEN and CDR2 is SYDVKM. The germline V and J ends were trimmed by 7 bases and 5 bases, with 17 bases remaining between them. This CDR3 has 14 amino acids.

The J gene is TRBJ2-7, the V gene TRBV29-1; weak D call: TRBD1 (6 bases). Trimming removed 6 bases at V and 4 bases at J, with 16 bases between. Germline V gives CDR1 SQVTM, CDR2 ANQGSEA. CDR3 length: 13 residues. The CDR3 bases are TGCAGCGTAAAACCGGGACAAACGTACGAGCAGTACTTC. This gives the protein CSVKPGQTYEQYF.